The sequence of this TCR beta chain was determined in a study of T cells in tuberculosis. The study's findings and limits: Active tuberculosis patients had shorter CDR3-alpha; the beta difference was nonsignificant.

This CDR3 contains 11 residues. Germline CDR1 is MNHEY and CDR2 is SMNVEV (reference sequence). A remark on this clone: Its antigen remains unknown. One end of the junction fails to match germline, which may point to a read error.

Produced via immunoSEQ multiplex PCR; TCRdb's table is partial and in-frame only. The repertoire holds about 30,000 clones, with around 94% as singletons. Sample: PBMCs. The genes are TRBV27 and TRBJ1-1; TRBD1 is a possible D gene (5 bases). This receptor was taken from a donor aged 10 to 29 with latent tuberculosis or without tuberculosis infection. The CDR3 DNA reads TGTGCCAGTGGGGGAGGGTATGATTCGGTCTTT. Its translation is CASGGGYDSVF.